These T cell receptor beta chains were read from a single sample in a study of Ad26.COV2.S vaccination and SARS-CoV-2 variants. The method was immunoSEQ multiplex PCR; TCRdb's version includes in-frame clones alone and lacks a portion of them. The sample includes just over 350,000 clones, approximately 81% of them seen just once. The sequencing here drew on peripheral blood, taken in a trial of Ad26.COV2.S vaccine versus placebo. The receptors come from a person between 18 and 60 years old who received the Ad26.COV2.S COVID-19 vaccine or a placebo. The CDR3 runs from the conserved cysteine through the conserved F or W. Rows give clone size only sometimes, using once, few, many, or a class for an expanded clone.

V gene,clone size,J gene,CDR3 protein
TRBV6-5,.,TRBJ2-5,CASTQGEDQETQYF
TRBV11-3,.,TRBJ2-5,CASSWGTSGGTETQYF
TRBV5-4,few,TRBJ2-2,CASSTRDGDTGELFF
TRBV25-1,once,TRBJ2-7,CASSDIGTGSHEQYF
TRBV5-1,.,TRBJ2-3,CASSLASITDTQYF
TRBV19,few,TRBJ1-5,CASSIRSGQANQPQHF
TRBV11-2,.,TRBJ1-5,CASSRDRFQPQHF
TRBV28,.,TRBJ1-1,CASSLVATGVMNTEAFF
TRBV7-2,.,TRBJ1-2,CASSLEPGDYGYTF
TRBV4-3,.,TRBJ2-1,CASSQASGRMSINEQFF
TRBV7-2,.,TRBJ2-1,CASSKQLAGVGVSGEQFF
TRBV30,few,TRBJ1-1,CAWSVLRRVAFF
TRBV29-1,.,TRBJ2-5,CSALGRLAAKETQYF
TRBV27,.,TRBJ1-4,CASSPGTVGEKLFF
TRBV6-6,.,TRBJ1-4,CASSWGVNEKLFF
TRBV6-2/TRBV6-3,.,TRBJ2-1,CASSYSRLAGVDEQFF
TRBV4-1,many,TRBJ2-7,CASSPVFRGSHEQYF
TRBV15,.,TRBJ2-3,CATSSRQADAQYF
TRBV12-3/TRBV12-4,.,TRBJ1-1,CASSLVWGGEAFF
TRBV20-1,.,TRBJ2-7,CSASLWLVPHEQYF
TRBV18,.,TRBJ2-2,CASSLGTSGLELFF
TRBV6-5,.,TRBJ2-3,CASSYGRGGFADTQYF
TRBV29-1,.,TRBJ2-7,CSVELLREQYF
TRBV6-5,once,TRBJ2-5,CASSSGVGTQYF
TRBV4-1,.,TRBJ2-7,CASSLPSHSYEQYF
TRBV3-1/TRBV3-2,few,TRBJ1-2,CASSQAGSPLYGYTF
TRBV11-2,.,TRBJ2-2,CASSRGLAGGRTGELFF
TRBV7-9,.,TRBJ2-3,CASSLDVAGARTDTQYF
TRBV25-1,.,TRBJ2-1,CASSNAQAIAYNEQFF
TRBV7-6,.,TRBJ2-2,CASSLGYRLPLDTGELFF
TRBV5-6,once,TRBJ2-7,CASSYGWGVEASYEQYF
TRBV5-1,.,TRBJ2-5,CASSLRVPGQGVETQYF
TRBV4-3,.,TRBJ1-1,CASSQESRGFEAFF
TRBV9,.,TRBJ2-1,CASSVLLAGDRVEQFF
TRBV7-2,.,TRBJ2-1,CASSLRLAGGLLYNEQFF
TRBV27,.,TRBJ2-7,CASSLGTGGRSYEQYF
TRBV5-1,.,TRBJ1-2,CASKLGGAQNYGYTF
TRBV19,.,TRBJ1-5,CASSILGGGINQPQHF
TRBV10-3,.,TRBJ2-7,CATRGFSYEQYF
TRBV10-2,.,TRBJ2-7,CATRSGGGGREQYF
TRBV3-1/TRBV3-2,.,TRBJ2-5,CASSRETQYF
TRBV7-7,.,TRBJ1-4,CASSRQLNEKLFF
TRBV28,once,TRBJ2-5,CASSSSGRAGETQYF
TRBV10-3,.,TRBJ1-1,CAISEWDYEAFF
TRBV3-1/TRBV3-2,.,TRBJ1-1,CASSQRQGNTEAFF
TRBV18,.,TRBJ2-2,CASSPGNTNTGELFF
TRBV18,.,TRBJ2-1,CASSPAGRDEQFF
TRBV14,.,TRBJ2-3,CASSPTGAKADTQYF
TRBV5-4,.,TRBJ1-2,CASSLSSGYGYTF
TRBV5-1,.,TRBJ1-1,CASSLRAGENTEAFF
TRBV27,.,TRBJ1-2,CASSLGTGEWGYTF
TRBV18,.,TRBJ1-4,CASSQQGAGEKLFF
TRBV27,.,TRBJ2-3,CASSLTRFDRMQYF
TRBV30,.,TRBJ2-7,CAWNSETGPYEQYF